This T cell receptor (beta chain) is from a study of control samples from healthy donors and cancer patients. Sequencing used immunoSEQ multiplex PCR; TCRdb keeps in-frame clones, though not all of them. The repertoire holds tens of thousands of clones, with about 92% as singletons. CDR3 length equals 18 residues. With 4 bases clipped from V and 3 bases from J, the junction kept 9 bases outside the gene matches. Germline values: CDR1 SEHNR, CDR2 FQNEAQ (reference sequence). The chain joins TRBV7-9 to TRBJ2-7; 16 bases line up with TRBD2. This TCR was sampled from a man aged 35 to 55 with colorectal cancer. The sample comprised PBMCs. The CDR3 is CASSSEGLAGGFFYEQYF. Here the CDR3 DNA reads TGTGCCAGCAGCTCAGAGGGACTAGCGGGGGGGTTCTTCTACGAGCAGTACTTC.